Listed below are T cell receptor beta chains from one sample, sequenced in a study of cytomegalovirus exposure and HLA in healthy donors. TCRdb's table, derived via immunoSEQ multiplex PCR, lists solely in-frame clones and lacks some. The table records under 70,000 clones, 55% to 85% of them present only once. Sample: PBMCs. The receptors were sampled from a man aged 35 to 55 in good health and CMV-seropositive. Both conserved end residues are part of each CDR3. D genes are given only for firm matches. Some rows have no size entry. The others give once, few or many, or a class for an expanded clone.

>-|TRBV7-9|TRBD1|TRBJ2-7
TGTGCCAGCAGTTACGGACAGGGGATATCCTACGAGCAGTACTTC
CASSYGQGISYEQYF
>-|TRBV5-1|TRBD1|TRBJ1-6
TGCGCCAGCAGCTCCAGGGGGCTGAATAATTCACCCCTCCACTTT
CASSSRGLNNSPLHF
>-|TRBV7-2|-|TRBJ1-4
TGTGCCAGCAGCTTAGTTTTCCGCGCAACTAATGAAAAACTGTTTTTT
CASSLVFRATNEKLFF
>-|TRBV2|-|TRBJ1-5
TGTGCCAGCAGTTACCACCACAGGGACCGAAATAGCAATCAGCCCCAGCATTTT
CASSYHHRDRNSNQPQHF
>-|TRBV7-9|-|TRBJ2-3
TGTGCCAGCTCGCCCCAGGGCAAAGATACGCAGTATTTT
CASSPQGKDTQYF
>-|TRBV18|-|TRBJ2-5
TGTGCCAGCTCACCAGAAGCGGAGACCCAGTACTTC
CASSPEAETQYF
>once|TRBV15|-|TRBJ1-5
TGTGCCACCAATCCTACAGGGTTTAGCAATCAGCCCCAGCATTTT
CATNPTGFSNQPQHF
>-|TRBV2|-|TRBJ1-2
TGTGCCACCACACGGCGGGGGACGAACTATGGCTACACCTTC
CATTRRGTNYGYTF
>-|TRBV7-2|-|TRBJ2-7
TGTGCCAGCAGCTTACCTAGCTGGTACGAGCAGTACTTC
CASSLPSWYEQYF
>-|TRBV5-1|-|TRBJ1-1
TGCGCCAGCAGCTCCTCAGGAGGAAGTACTGAAGCTTTCTTT
CASSSSGGSTEAFF
>-|TRBV9|-|TRBJ1-1
TGTGCCAGCAGCCCCCTTTCTGAAGCTTTCTTT
CASSPLSEAFF
>-|TRBV7-7|TRBD2|TRBJ2-5
TGTGCTAGCAGCTTAGTTACCGGGGGGGCCGGAGAGACCCAGTACTTC
CASSLVTGGAGETQYF
>-|TRBV7-8|-|TRBJ1-5
TGTGCCAGCAGCTTAGGCCCGACAGAAAGTTATAGCAATCAGCCCCAGCATTTT
CASSLGPTESYSNQPQHF
>-|TRBV14|TRBD2|TRBJ2-5
TGTGCCAGCAGCCAAGAGGAGCGACTAGCGGGGGTCGAGACCCAGTACTTC
CASSQEERLAGVETQYF
>once|TRBV7-9|TRBD1|TRBJ1-4
TGTGCCAGCAGCCCCCCCCGGACAGGGAATGAAAAACTGTTTTTT
CASSPPRTGNEKLFF
>-|TRBV4-1|-|TRBJ1-2
TGCGCCAGCAGCCAAGAACGGTCATTCACGAATGGCTACACCTTC
CASSQERSFTNGYTF
>-|TRBV30|-|TRBJ1-1
TGTGCCTGGAGTGGCATAGGGGACACTGAAGCTTTCTTT
CAWSGIGDTEAFF
>-|TRBV7-8|TRBD1|TRBJ1-6
TGTGCCAGCAGCTTATCTGCCCCCCAGGGGGGCATTTCACCCCTCCACTTT
CASSLSAPQGGISPLHF
>-|TRBV2|-|TRBJ1-1
TGTGCCAGCGCTGGGGAGGGGTGGGCTGAAGCTTTCTTT
CASAGEGWAEAFF
>-|TRBV7-7|-|TRBJ1-3
TGTGCCAGCAGCTCCCTGGGGGGGGACACCATATATTTT
CASSSLGGDTIYF